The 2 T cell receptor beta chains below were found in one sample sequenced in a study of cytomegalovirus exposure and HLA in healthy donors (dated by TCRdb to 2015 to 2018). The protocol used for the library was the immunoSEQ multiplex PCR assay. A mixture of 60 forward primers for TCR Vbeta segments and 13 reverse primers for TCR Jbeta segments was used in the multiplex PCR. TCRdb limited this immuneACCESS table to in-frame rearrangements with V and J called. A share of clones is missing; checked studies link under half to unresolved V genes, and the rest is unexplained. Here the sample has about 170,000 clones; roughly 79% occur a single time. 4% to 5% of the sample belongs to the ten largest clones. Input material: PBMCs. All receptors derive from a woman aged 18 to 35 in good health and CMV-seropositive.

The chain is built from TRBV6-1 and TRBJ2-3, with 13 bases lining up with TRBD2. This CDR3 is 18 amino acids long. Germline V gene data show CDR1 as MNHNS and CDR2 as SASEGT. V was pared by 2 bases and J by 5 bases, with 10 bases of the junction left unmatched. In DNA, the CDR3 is TGTGCCAGCAGTGAAACCCTTACTAGCGGGGGGGGCGGAGATACGCAGTATTTT. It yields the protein CASSETLTSGGGGDTQYF.

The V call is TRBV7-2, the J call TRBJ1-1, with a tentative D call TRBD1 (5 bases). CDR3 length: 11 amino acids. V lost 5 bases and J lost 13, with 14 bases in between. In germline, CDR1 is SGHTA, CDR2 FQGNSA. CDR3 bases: TGTGCCAGCAGCCAGGACATCACGGGTTTCTTT. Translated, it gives CASSQDITGFF.